A single sample gave rise to the 14 T cell receptor beta chains below, sequenced in a study of cytomegalovirus exposure and HLA in healthy donors. The PCR contained 60 Vbeta and 13 Jbeta primers. Sequencing was performed with immunoSEQ multiplex PCR; in TCRdb, only in-frame clones are kept and a portion is missing. The top ten hold 0.2% to 0.3% of the sample, which has 150,000 to 200,000 clones, about 88% seen once. The material sequenced was PBMCs. These TCRs come from a girl under two years old in good health and CMV-seronegative.

V is TRBV19 and J is TRBJ2-7, with 11 bases lining up with TRBD2. This CDR3 comprises 15 residues. The V gene's germline CDR1 is LNHDA and CDR2 SQIVND (reference sequence). With V trimmed by 5 bases and J by 1 base, 4 bases remained unmatched. Here the CDR3 DNA reads TGTGCCAGTAGTGGAGGGACTAGCGGATCCTACGAGCAGTACTTC. It translates to CASSGGTSGSYEQYF.

The chain carries TRBV15 and TRBJ2-7, with 10 bases fitting TRBD1. The CDR3 is 15 residues long. The germline gives CDR1 LNHNV, CDR2 YYDKDF (reference sequence). After removal of 5 bases from V and 4 bases from J, the junction contained 8 bases not matched to a gene. The CDR3 loop is CATSARDRGSYEQYF. The CDR3 DNA is TGTGCCACCAGCGCCCGGGACAGGGGTTCGTACGAGCAGTACTTC.

This clone has only a few counts. CDR3 sequence (DNA): TGTGCCAGCAGTTACAGAGTAACGTATCCTGCCTACGAGCAGTACTTC. This codes for CASSYRVTYPAYEQYF. The gene calls are TRBV6-5 and TRBJ2-7; D uncertain. The CDR3 has 16 residues. In germline, CDR1 is MNHEY, CDR2 SVGAGI. V lost 2 bases and J 2 bases, leaving 16 bases between the germline ends.

The gene calls are TRBV6-4 and TRBJ2-5; perhaps TRBD1 as D (5 bases). The germline V gene encodes CDR1 MRHNA and CDR2 SNTAGT. There are 14 residues in the CDR3. Between the trimmed V and J ends, which lost 0 bases and 4 bases, there was a span of 9 bases. In DNA form, the CDR3 reads TGTGCCAGCAGTGACTCAGCAGGGTCAGAGACCCAGTACTTC. It specifies CASSDSAGSETQYF.

V and J are TRBV27 and TRBJ1-6; 8 bases are shared with TRBD1. Germline V gene data show CDR1 as MNHEY and CDR2 as SMNVEV (reference sequence). CDR3 length equals 16 residues. V shed 3 bases and J 4 bases; nucleotides not matched to a gene: 5. The CDR3 reads CASSLIGQGYNSPLHF. In nucleotides, the CDR3 is TGTGCCAGCAGTTTGATCGGACAGGGATATAATTCACCCCTCCACTTT.

In this sample, this clone turned up a few times. The V and J genes are TRBV25-1 and TRBJ2-3; unclear D gene. V was cut by 6 bases and J by 0 bases, with 4 bases left in between. The CDR3 has 12 amino acids. From germline, CDR1 is MGHDK and CDR2 SYGVNS. CDR3 sequence reads: CASRSSTDTQYF. The CDR3 nucleotides read TGTGCCAGCAGGTCTAGCACAGATACGCAGTATTTT. The full variable domain, rest sourced from reference TRBV25-1 and TRBJ2-3, is EADIYQTPRYLVIGTGKKITLECSQTMGHDKMYWYQQDPGMELHLIHYSYGVNSTEKGDLSSESTVSRIRTEHFPLTLESARPSHTSQYLCASRSSTDTQYFGPGTRLTVL.

The J gene is TRBJ2-5, the V gene TRBV6-5; D perhaps matches TRBD2 (7 bases). The V gene lost 7 bases and the J gene lost 5 bases, with 11 bases spanning the gap. This CDR3 contains 12 residues. In germline, CDR1 is MNHEY, CDR2 SVGAGI. The CDR3 nucleotides read TGTGCCAGCAACGGGGGGCCGGAGACCCAGTACTTC. This codes for CASNGGPETQYF.

The chain combines TRBV9 with TRBJ1-3; possibly TRBD1 for D (5 bases). This CDR3 is built from 19 residues. Per germline, CDR1 SGDLS and CDR2 YYNGEE. Trimming removed 0 bases at V and 0 bases at J, with 19 bases between. The CDR3 reads CASSVGTRAGSSSGNTIYF. Written as DNA, the CDR3 is TGTGCCAGCAGCGTAGGAACCAGGGCTGGATCCAGCTCTGGAAACACCATATATTTT.

J is TRBJ1-3 and V is TRBV14, with unresolved D. The V gene's germline CDR1 is SGHDN and CDR2 FVKESK. This CDR3 is built from 17 residues. V shed 2 bases and J shed 0 bases, with 14 bases lying between them. The chain's CDR3 is CASSQSFALSSGNTIYF. The CDR3 nucleotides read TGTGCCAGCAGCCAATCCTTCGCCCTTAGCTCTGGAAACACCATATATTTT.

The rearrangement uses TRBV9 and TRBJ2-7; 12 nucleotides match TRBD2. CDR3 length: 16 amino acids. V dropped 2 bases and J dropped 6; count of bases not matched to a gene: 9. The germline V gene encodes CDR1 SGDLS and CDR2 YYNGEE. CDR3 in amino acids: CASSVEPASGRVEQYF. The CDR3 nucleotides are TGTGCCAGCAGCGTTGAGCCGGCTAGCGGGAGGGTCGAGCAGTACTTC.

V usage is TRBV5-8 and J usage is TRBJ1-5; D may be TRBD1 (5 bases). With 0 bases removed from V and 4 bases from J, the gap between germline ends came to 14 bases. Germline CDR1 and CDR2: SGHTS and YDEGEE. The CDR3 has 16 amino acids. CDR3 nucleotides: TGTGCCAGCAGCTTGGCATTGGTAGGGGCGAATCAGCCCCAGCATTTT. Amino acids: CASSLALVGANQPQHF. The full variable domain, with the rest looked up from reference TRBV5-8 and TRBJ1-5, is EAGVTQSPTHLIKTRGQQATLRCSPISGHTSVYWYQQALGLGLQFLLWYDEGEERNRGNFPPRFSGRQFPNYSSELNVNALELEDSALYLCASSLALVGANQPQHFGDGTRLSIL.

This chain links TRBV30 with TRBJ2-5; possibly TRBD2 for D (6 bases). The CDR3 totals 15 residues. Trimming cost V 3 bases and J 4 bases, with 18 bases left between them. Germline V CDR1 and CDR2: GTSNPN, SVGIG (reference sequence). The CDR3 loop is CAWSLGLLKGETQYF. The CDR3 region has the DNA TGTGCCTGGAGCCTGGGACTCTTAAAGGGAGAGACCCAGTACTTC.

V is TRBV5-1 and J is TRBJ2-5, with D perhaps matching TRBD2 (6 bases). The CDR3 extends over 15 amino acids. Germline CDR1 is SGHRS and CDR2 is YFSETQ. Deletions cut 1 base from V and 1 base from J, with 11 bases between. This CDR3 reads CASSLNRGGQETQYF. CDR3 in DNA: TGCGCCAGCAGCTTGAATAGGGGAGGCCAAGAGACCCAGTACTTC.

This chain connects TRBV7-2 to TRBJ2-7; TRBD2 matches at 7 bases. V was clipped by 3 bases and J by 0 bases; unmatched bases: 2. The CDR3 loop spans 14 amino acids. Germline CDR1 and CDR2: SGHTA and FQGNSA. In nucleotides, the CDR3 is TGTGCCAGCAGCTTCCTAGCGGTCTCCTACGAGCAGTACTTC. Translating it yields CASSFLAVSYEQYF.